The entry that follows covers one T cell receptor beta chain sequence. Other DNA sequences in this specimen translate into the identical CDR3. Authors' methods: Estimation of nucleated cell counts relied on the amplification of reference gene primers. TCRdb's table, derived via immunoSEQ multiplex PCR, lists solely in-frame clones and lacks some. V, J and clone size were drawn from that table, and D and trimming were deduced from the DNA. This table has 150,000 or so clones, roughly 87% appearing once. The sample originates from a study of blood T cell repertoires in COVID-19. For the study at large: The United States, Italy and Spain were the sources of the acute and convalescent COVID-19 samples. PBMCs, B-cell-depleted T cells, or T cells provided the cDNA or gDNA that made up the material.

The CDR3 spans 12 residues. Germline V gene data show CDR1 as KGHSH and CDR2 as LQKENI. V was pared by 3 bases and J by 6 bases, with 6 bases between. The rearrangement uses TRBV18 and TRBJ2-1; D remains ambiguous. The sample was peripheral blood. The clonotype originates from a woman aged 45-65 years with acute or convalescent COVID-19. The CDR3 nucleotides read TGTGCCAGCTCACCCCCGGGCAATGAGCAGTTCTTC. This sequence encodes CASSPPGNEQFF.